This TCR beta chain was profiled in a study of blood T cell repertoires in COVID-19. Study-wide context: Acute and convalescent COVID-19 samples came from the United States, Italy and Spain. In each case, the material was cDNA or gDNA derived from T cells, B-cell-depleted T cells, or PBMCs.

Germline V gene lookup returns CDR1 MNHNS and CDR2 SASEGT. V lost 2 bases and J 1 base, leaving 3 bases between the germline ends. This CDR3 comprises 14 residues. Clones were sequenced by immunoSEQ multiplex PCR, and TCRdb holds only the in-frame ones, with some missing. The sample comprises roughly 50,000 clones, roughly 85% of which are singletons, and under 4% rests with the top ten. What was sequenced was peripheral blood. J is TRBJ2-6 and V is TRBV6-1, with D uncertain. This sequence originates from a man aged 55 to 70 with acute or convalescent COVID-19. This CDR3 is CASSEHSGANVLTF. The DNA of the CDR3 is TGTGCCAGCAGTGAACATTCTGGGGCCAACGTCCTGACTTTC.